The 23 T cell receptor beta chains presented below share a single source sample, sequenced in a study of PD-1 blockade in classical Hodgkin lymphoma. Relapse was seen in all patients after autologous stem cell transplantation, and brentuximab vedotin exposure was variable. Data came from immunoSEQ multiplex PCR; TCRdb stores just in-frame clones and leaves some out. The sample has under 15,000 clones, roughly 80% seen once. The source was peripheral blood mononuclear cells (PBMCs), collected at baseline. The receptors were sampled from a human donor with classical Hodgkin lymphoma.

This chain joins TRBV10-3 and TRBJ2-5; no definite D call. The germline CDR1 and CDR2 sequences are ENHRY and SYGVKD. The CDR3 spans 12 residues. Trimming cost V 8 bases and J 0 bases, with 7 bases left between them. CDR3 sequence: CAIAENQETQYF. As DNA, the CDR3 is TGTGCCATCGCGGAGAACCAAGAGACCCAGTACTTC.

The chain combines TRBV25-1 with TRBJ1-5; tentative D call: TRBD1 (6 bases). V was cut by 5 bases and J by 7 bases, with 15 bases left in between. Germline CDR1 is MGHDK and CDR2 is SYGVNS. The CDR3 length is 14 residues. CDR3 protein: CASSNQGFGQPQHF. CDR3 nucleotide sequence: TGTGCCAGCAGTAATCAGGGGTTCGGGCAGCCCCAGCATTTT.

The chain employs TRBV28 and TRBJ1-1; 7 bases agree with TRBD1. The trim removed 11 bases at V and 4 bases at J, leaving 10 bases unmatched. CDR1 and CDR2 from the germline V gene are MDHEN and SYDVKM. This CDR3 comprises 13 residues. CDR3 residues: CASRTPGGTEAFF. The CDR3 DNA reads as TGTGCCTCCCGGACCCCAGGGGGCACTGAAGCTTTCTTT.

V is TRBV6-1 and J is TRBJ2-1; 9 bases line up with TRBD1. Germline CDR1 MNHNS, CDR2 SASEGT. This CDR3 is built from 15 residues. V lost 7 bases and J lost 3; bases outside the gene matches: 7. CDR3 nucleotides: TGTGCCAGCACCTTGGACAGGGGCGGCTACAATGAGCAGTTCTTC. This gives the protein CASTLDRGGYNEQFF.

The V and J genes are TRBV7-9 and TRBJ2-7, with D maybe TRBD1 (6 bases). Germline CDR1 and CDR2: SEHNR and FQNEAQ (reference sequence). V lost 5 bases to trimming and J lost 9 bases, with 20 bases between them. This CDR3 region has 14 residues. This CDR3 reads CASSPGRAGERQYF. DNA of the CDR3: TGTGCCAGCAGCCCGGGTAGGGCAGGGGAAAGGCAGTACTTC.

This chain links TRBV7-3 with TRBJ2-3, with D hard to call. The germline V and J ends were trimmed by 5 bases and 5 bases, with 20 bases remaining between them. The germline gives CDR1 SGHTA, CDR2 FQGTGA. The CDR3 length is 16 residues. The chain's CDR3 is CASSPSRVPRVDTQYF. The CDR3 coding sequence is TGTGCCAGCAGCCCCTCTAGGGTCCCTAGGGTAGATACGCAGTATTTT.

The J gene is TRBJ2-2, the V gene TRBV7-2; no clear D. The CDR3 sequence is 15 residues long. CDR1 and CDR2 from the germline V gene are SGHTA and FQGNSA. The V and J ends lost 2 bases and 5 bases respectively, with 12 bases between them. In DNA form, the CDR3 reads TGTGCCAGCAGCTTAATGCTGTCTGGAACCGGGGAGCTGTTTTTT. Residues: CASSLMLSGTGELFF. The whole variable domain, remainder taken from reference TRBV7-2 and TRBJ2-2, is GAGVSQSPSNKVTEKGKDVELRCDPISGHTALYWYRQSLGQGLEFLIYFQGNSAPDKSGLPSDRFSAERTGGSVSTLTIQRTQQEDSAVYLCASSLMLSGTGELFFGEGSRLTVL.

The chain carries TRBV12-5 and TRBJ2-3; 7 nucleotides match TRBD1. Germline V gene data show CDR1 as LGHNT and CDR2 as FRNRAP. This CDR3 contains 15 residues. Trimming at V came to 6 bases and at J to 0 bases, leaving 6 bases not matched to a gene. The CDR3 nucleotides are TGTGCTAGTGGCAGGACAGGAACTAGCACAGATACGCAGTATTTT. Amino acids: CASGRTGTSTDTQYF.

CDR3 loop: CASSSSRPGLAGEETQYF. The CDR3 nucleotides read TGTGCCAGCAGCTCTTCTCGACCGGGACTAGCGGGGGAGGAGACCCAGTACTTC. The V gene is TRBV7-8, the J gene TRBJ2-5, with 14 bases fitting TRBD2. CDR3 length equals 18 residues. Trimming cost V 4 bases and J 5 bases; bases outside gene matches: 12. The V gene's germline CDR1 is SGHVS and CDR2 FQNEAQ.

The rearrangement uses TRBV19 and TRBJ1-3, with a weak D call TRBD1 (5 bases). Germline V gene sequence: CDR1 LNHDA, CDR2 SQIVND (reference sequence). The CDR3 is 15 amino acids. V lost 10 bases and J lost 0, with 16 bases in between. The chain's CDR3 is CATRDRTYSGNTIYF. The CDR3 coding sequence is TGTGCCACTAGGGACCGAACCTACTCTGGAAACACCATATATTTT.

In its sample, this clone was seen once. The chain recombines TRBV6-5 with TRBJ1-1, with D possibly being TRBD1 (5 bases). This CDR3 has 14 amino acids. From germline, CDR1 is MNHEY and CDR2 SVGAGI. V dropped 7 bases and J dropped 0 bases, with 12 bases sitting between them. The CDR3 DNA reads TGTGCCAGCACCAAACGGGGGATGAACACTGAAGCTTTCTTT. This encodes CASTKRGMNTEAFF.

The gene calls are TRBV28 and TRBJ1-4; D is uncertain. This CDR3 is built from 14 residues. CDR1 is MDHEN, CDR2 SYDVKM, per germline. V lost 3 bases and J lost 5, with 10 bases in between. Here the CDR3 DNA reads TGTGCCAGCAGTTTCTGGCAGGTCAATGAAAAACTGTTTTTT. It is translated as CASSFWQVNEKLFF. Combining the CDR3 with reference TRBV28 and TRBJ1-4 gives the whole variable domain DVKVTQSSRYLVKRTGEKVFLECVQDMDHENMFWYRQDPGLGLRLIYFSYDVKMKEKGDIPEGYSVSREKKERFSLILESASTNQTSMYLCASSFWQVNEKLFFGSGTQLSVL.

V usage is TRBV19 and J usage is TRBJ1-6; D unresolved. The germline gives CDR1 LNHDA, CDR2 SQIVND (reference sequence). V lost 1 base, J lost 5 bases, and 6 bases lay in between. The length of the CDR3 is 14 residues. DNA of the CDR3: TGTGCCAGTAGTATAGGTCGCGATAATTCACCCCTCCACTTT. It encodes CASSIGRDNSPLHF. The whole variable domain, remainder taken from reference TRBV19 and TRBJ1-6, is DGGITQSPKYLFRKEGQNVTLSCEQNLNHDAMYWYRQDPGQGLRLIYYSQIVNDFQKGDIAEGYSVSREKKESFPLTVTSAQKNPTAFYLCASSIGRDNSPLHFGNGTRLTVT.

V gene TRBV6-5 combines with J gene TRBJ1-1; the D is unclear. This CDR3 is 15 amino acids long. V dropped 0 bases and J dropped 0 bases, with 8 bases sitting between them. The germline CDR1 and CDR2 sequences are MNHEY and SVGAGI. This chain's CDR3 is CASSYSARMNTEAFF. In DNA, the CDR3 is TGTGCCAGCAGTTACTCCGCCAGGATGAACACTGAAGCTTTCTTT.

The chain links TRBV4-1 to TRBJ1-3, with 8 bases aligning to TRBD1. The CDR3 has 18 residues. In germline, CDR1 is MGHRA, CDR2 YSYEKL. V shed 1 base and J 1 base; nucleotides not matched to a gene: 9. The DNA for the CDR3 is TGCGCCAGCAGCCAAGCCCGGACAGGGAGAAGTTCTGGAAACACCATATATTTT. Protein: CASSQARTGRSSGNTIYF.

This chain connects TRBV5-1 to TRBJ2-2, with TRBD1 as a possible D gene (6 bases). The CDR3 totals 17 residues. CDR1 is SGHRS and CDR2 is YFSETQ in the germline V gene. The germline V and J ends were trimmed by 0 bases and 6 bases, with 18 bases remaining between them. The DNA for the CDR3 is TGCGCCAGCAGCTTGGGTTTATTGGCAGGGGAGTCCGGGGAGCTGTTTTTT. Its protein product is CASSLGLLAGESGELFF.

For the CDR3, the DNA is TGTGCCAGCAGCATCACAGGTAGCAATCAGCCCCAGCATTTT. Its translation is CASSITGSNQPQHF. The chain couples TRBV11-2 to TRBJ1-5, with a weak D call TRBD1 (5 bases). Germline V gives CDR1 SGHAT, CDR2 FQNNGV. Trimming stripped 5 bases from V and 0 bases from J, with 8 bases between. The CDR3 runs 14 residues.

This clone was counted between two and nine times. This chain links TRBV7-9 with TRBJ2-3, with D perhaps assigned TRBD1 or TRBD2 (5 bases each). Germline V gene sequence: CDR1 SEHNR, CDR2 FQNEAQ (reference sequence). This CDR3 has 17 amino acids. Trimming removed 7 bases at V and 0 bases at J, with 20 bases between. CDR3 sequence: CASNPGPYSGSTDTQYF. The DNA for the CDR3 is TGTGCCAGCAACCCGGGACCCTATTCGGGTAGCACAGATACGCAGTATTTT.

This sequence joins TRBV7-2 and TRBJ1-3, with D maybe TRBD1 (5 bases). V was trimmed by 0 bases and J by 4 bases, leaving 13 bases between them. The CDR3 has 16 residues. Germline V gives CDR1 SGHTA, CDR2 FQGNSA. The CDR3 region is CASSLAGGFFGNTIYF. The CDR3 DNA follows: TGTGCCAGCAGCTTAGCTGGGGGATTCTTCGGAAACACCATATATTTT. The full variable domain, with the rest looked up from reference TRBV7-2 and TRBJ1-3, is GAGVSQSPSNKVTEKGKDVELRCDPISGHTALYWYRQSLGQGLEFLIYFQGNSAPDKSGLPSDRFSAERTGGSVSTLTIQRTQQEDSAVYLCASSLAGGFFGNTIYFGEGSWLTVV.

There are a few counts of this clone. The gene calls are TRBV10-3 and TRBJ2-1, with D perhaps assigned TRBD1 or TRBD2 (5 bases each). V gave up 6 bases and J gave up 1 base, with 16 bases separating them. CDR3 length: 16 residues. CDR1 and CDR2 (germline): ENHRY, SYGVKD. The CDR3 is CAISPQVGRSYNEQFF. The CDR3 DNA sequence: TGTGCCATCAGCCCACAGGTGGGACGTTCCTACAATGAGCAGTTCTTC.

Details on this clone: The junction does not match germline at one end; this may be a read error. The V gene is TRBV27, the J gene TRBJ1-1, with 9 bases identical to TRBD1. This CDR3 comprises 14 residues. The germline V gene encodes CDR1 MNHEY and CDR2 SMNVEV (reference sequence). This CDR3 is CASRKQGANPEAFF. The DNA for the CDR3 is TGTGCCAGCAGAAAACAGGGGGCGAACCCTGAAGCTTTCTTT.

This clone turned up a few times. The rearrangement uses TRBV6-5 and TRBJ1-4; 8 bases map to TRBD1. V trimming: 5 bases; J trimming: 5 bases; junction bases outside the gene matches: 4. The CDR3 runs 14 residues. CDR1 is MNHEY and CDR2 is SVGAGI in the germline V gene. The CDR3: CASSRTGQNEKLFF. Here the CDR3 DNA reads TGTGCCAGCAGTCGGACAGGGCAGAATGAAAAACTGTTTTTT.

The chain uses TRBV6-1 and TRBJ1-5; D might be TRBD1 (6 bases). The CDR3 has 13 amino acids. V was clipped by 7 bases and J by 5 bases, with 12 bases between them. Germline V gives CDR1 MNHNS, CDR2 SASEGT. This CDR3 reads CASTRGVDQPQHF. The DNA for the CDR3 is TGTGCCAGCACCAGGGGAGTAGATCAGCCCCAGCATTTT.